What follows is one T cell receptor (beta chain) and its context. Antigen unknown. This CDR3 contains 15 residues. V lost 2 bases and J 3 bases, leaving 11 bases between the germline ends. CDR1 MGHRA and CDR2 YSYEKL come from the germline V gene. The data originate from a study of T cells after yellow fever vaccination. Study-wide findings and caveats: Abundant clonotypes from the bulk population could contaminate FACS-sorted repertoires.

UMIs were added to TCR cDNA along with a universal primer site when it was made by 5'RACE template switching. TCRdb fed the 5' RACE reads into MiXCR, producing one record per CDR3 protein. The repertoire has about 340,000 distinct CDR3 sequences, 8.7% of them found once; the top ten carry more than 15%. The sequence was collected from a man aged 18 to 30 who received the YFV17D yellow fever vaccine. The chain links TRBV4-1 to TRBJ1-5; unclear D gene. Sequenced here: PBMCs, sampled on the day of the first yellow fever vaccination. CDR3 sequence reads: CASSQFMEYNQPQHF. CDR3 coding DNA: TGCGCCAGCAGCCAATTTATGGAGTACAATCAGCCCCAGCATTTT.